Presented here are 19 T cell receptor beta chains from one specimen sequenced in a study of CD8 T cells in Susac syndrome. Random hexamers were used to reverse transcribe an amount of 0.5 to 1 ug RNA. In TCRdb, the immunoSEQ multiplex PCR reads were re-called with MiXCR into one record per CDR3 protein. Among 150,000 to 200,000 distinct CDR3 sequences listed, about 96% were seen once. The specimen was CD4+ T cells from PBMCs. These receptors came from a human donor with Susac syndrome.

The gene calls are TRBV19 and TRBJ2-3, with a weak D call TRBD1 (5 bases). This CDR3 contains 14 residues. Germline-derived CDR1 and CDR2 are LNHDA and SQIVND (reference sequence). Trimming took off 5 bases at V and 0 bases at J, with 9 bases between the two ends. The CDR3 nucleotides are TGTGCCAGTAGTTCGACAGCTAGCACAGATACGCAGTATTTT. Its protein product is CASSSTASTDTQYF.

The V and J genes are TRBV28 and TRBJ1-5; tentatively, D is TRBD1 (5 bases). This CDR3 region has 17 residues. Germline CDR1 reads MDHEN; CDR2 reads SYDVKM. Trimming cost V 3 bases and J 5 bases, with 20 bases left between them. CDR3 sequence reads: CASSFGGGMGSHQPQHF. The CDR3 DNA reads TGTGCCAGCAGTTTCGGGGGAGGAATGGGATCCCATCAGCCCCAGCATTTT.

The chain uses TRBV12-3 or TRBV12-4 and TRBJ2-5, with unresolved D. This CDR3 has 11 amino acids. The V end was cut by 5 bases, the J end by 7 bases, with 8 bases between. DNA of the CDR3: TGTGCCAGCAGTCCTGGTCCGACCCAGTACTTC. Protein: CASSPGPTQYF.

The table lists this clonotype with a count of one. The genes are TRBV29-1 and TRBJ1-2; a weak D match, TRBD1 (5 bases). This CDR3 region has 14 residues. Looked up from germline, CDR1 is SQVTM and CDR2 is ANQGSEA. V was shortened by 3 bases and J by 8 bases, with 19 bases between the two germline ends. CDR3 amino acids: CSVDGQDNLGGYTF. Here the CDR3 DNA reads TGCAGCGTTGACGGTCAGGACAATCTAGGAGGCTACACCTTC. The entire variable domain, with the rest obtained from reference TRBV29-1 and TRBJ1-2, is as follows: SAVISQKPSRDICQRGTSLTIQCQVDSQVTMMFWYRQQPGQSLTLIATANQGSEATYESGFVIDKFPISRPNLTFSTLTVSNMSPEDSSIYLCSVDGQDNLGGYTFGSGTRLTVV.

This sequence joins TRBV30 and TRBJ1-1; maybe TRBD1 (5 bases). The CDR3 runs to 12 residues. Germline V lookup: CDR1 GTSNPN, CDR2 SVGIG (reference sequence). The V and J ends lost 4 bases and 1 base respectively, with 7 bases between them. CDR3 bases: TGTGCCTGGATCCAGGGGAACACTGAAGCTTTCTTT. Translation gives CAWIQGNTEAFF.

The genes are TRBV15 and TRBJ1-1; the D is unclear. V was trimmed by 1 base and J by 1 base, leaving 7 bases between them. The CDR3 totals 14 residues. Germline CDR1 reads LNHNV; CDR2 reads YYDKDF (reference sequence). DNA for the CDR3: TGTGCCACCAGCAGAGGAGACGGGAACACTGAAGCTTTCTTT. This encodes CATSRGDGNTEAFF.

In regard to this clonotype: At one boundary the junction diverges from the germline segment, which might be a read error. The V call is TRBV7-3, the J call TRBJ2-5; the D is unclear. The CDR3 totals 14 residues. Germline CDR1 SGHTA, CDR2 FQGTGA. The CDR3 nucleotides are TGTGCCAGCAGCTTAGGTGGGGTAGGAGAGACCCGGTACTTC. Amino acids: CASSLGGVGETRYF.

This chain uses TRBV24-1 with TRBJ1-2, with a weak D call TRBD1 (5 bases). V lost 9 bases to trimming and J lost 6 bases, with 16 bases between them. This CDR3 spans 13 amino acids. Per germline, CDR1 KGHDR and CDR2 SFDVKD. The CDR3 DNA is TGTGCCACCTACCCCAGGGAGGAAGATGGCTACACCTTC. It codes for CATYPREEDGYTF.

The CDR3 loop reads CAWSVGGTGYPIYGYTF. The CDR3 region has the DNA TGTGCCTGGAGTGTAGGAGGGACAGGCTACCCTATCTATGGCTACACCTTC. The chain couples TRBV30 to TRBJ1-2; 8 bases agree with TRBD1. The CDR3 has 17 residues. V was pared by 0 bases and J by 4 bases, with 13 bases of the junction left unmatched. Germline CDR1 GTSNPN, CDR2 SVGIG (reference sequence).

The chain combines TRBV7-9 with TRBJ2-1, with a weak D call TRBD2 (6 bases). Germline V gene lookup returns CDR1 SEHNR and CDR2 FQNEAQ (reference sequence). V was trimmed by 5 bases and J by 10 bases, leaving 9 bases between them. This CDR3 comprises 11 residues. The CDR3 region has the DNA TGTGCCAGCAGCCCTCGGGAGGAGCAGTTCTTC. The encoded protein is CASSPREEQFF.

The chain joins TRBV10-3 to TRBJ1-2, with 9 bases that match TRBD1. Germline CDR1 reads ENHRY; CDR2 reads SYGVKD. The V gene end was trimmed by 5 bases and the J gene end by 4 bases; junction bases not matched to a gene: 5. This CDR3 region has 14 residues. This chain's CDR3 is CAISRDRASYGYTF. CDR3 in DNA: TGTGCCATCAGTAGGGACAGGGCAAGCTATGGCTACACCTTC.

The chain has TRBV14 and TRBJ2-1, with TRBD2 matching 8 bases. The CDR3 totals 14 residues. V lost 2 bases and J lost 4; bases outside the gene matches: 1. CDR1 is SGHDN and CDR2 is FVKESK in the germline V gene. The CDR3 loop is CASSQRGGYNEQFF. The CDR3 bases are TGTGCCAGCAGCCAACGGGGGGGGTACAATGAGCAGTTCTTC. The whole variable domain, filled in from reference TRBV14 and TRBJ2-1, reads EAGVTQFPSHSVIEKGQTVTLRCDPISGHDNLYWYRRVMGKEIKFLLHFVKESKQDESGMPNNRFLAERTGGTYSTLKVQPAELEDSGVYFCASSQRGGYNEQFFGPGTRLTVL.

The J gene is TRBJ2-1, the V gene TRBV7-9, with unresolved D. Germline-derived CDR1 and CDR2 are SEHNR and FQNEAQ (reference sequence). V lost 8 bases, J lost 9 bases, and 11 bases lay in between. The CDR3 runs 11 residues. This CDR3 reads CASHNAVEQFF. The CDR3 coding sequence is TGTGCCAGCCACAACGCGGTTGAGCAGTTCTTC.

CDR3 sequence: CSVEDQEGRALGEQYF. CDR3 coding DNA: TGCAGCGTTGAAGATCAAGAAGGGAGGGCTCTAGGGGAGCAGTACTTC. The chain is built from TRBV29-1 and TRBJ2-7; 7 bases agree with TRBD2. CDR3 length equals 16 residues. CDR1 and CDR2 (germline): SQVTM, ANQGSEA. Trimming removed 0 bases from V and 7 bases from J; junction bases left unmatched: 15.

The rearrangement links TRBV28 to TRBJ1-2; no definite D call. Trimming removed 4 bases from V and 7 bases from J, with 7 bases in between. This CDR3 region has 11 residues. Germline CDR1 and CDR2: MDHEN and SYDVKM. In nucleotides, the CDR3 is TGTGCCAGCAGTTCTCTAGGTGGCTACACCTTC. It encodes CASSSLGGYTF.

The chain employs TRBV29-1 and TRBJ2-5; maybe TRBD2 (5 bases). The germline gives CDR1 SQVTM, CDR2 ANQGSEA. There are 15 residues in the CDR3. Trimming took off 3 bases at V and 0 bases at J, with 14 bases between the two ends. The CDR3 DNA sequence: TGCAGCGTTGACGGCGGGCCTCGGGACCAAGAGACCCAGTACTTC. Its protein product is CSVDGGPRDQETQYF.

V and J are TRBV15 and TRBJ2-3; the D is unclear. V lost 4 bases and J 2 bases, leaving 10 bases between the germline ends. The CDR3 runs 14 residues. CDR1 LNHNV and CDR2 YYDKDF come from the germline V gene (reference sequence). This CDR3 is CATSTWRVTDTQYF. The CDR3 DNA follows: TGTGCCACCAGCACCTGGCGAGTCACAGATACGCAGTATTTT.

V usage is TRBV29-1 and J usage is TRBJ1-2; D gene ambiguous. Germline V gene lookup returns CDR1 SQVTM and CDR2 ANQGSEA. CDR3 length: 11 residues. Trimming removed 3 bases at V and 7 bases at J, with 9 bases between. The CDR3 nucleotides read TGCAGCGTTGAGGGTTCCGGTGGCTACACCTTC. This codes for CSVEGSGGYTF.

The CDR3 is CASSYRVVNTQYF. The CDR3 DNA reads TGTGCCAGTAGTTACAGGGTCGTGAATACGCAGTATTTT. The gene calls are TRBV19 and TRBJ2-3; maybe TRBD1 (6 bases). The V and J ends lost 5 bases and 7 bases respectively, with 13 bases between them. CDR1 is LNHDA, CDR2 SQIVND, per germline (reference sequence). The CDR3 length is 13 residues.